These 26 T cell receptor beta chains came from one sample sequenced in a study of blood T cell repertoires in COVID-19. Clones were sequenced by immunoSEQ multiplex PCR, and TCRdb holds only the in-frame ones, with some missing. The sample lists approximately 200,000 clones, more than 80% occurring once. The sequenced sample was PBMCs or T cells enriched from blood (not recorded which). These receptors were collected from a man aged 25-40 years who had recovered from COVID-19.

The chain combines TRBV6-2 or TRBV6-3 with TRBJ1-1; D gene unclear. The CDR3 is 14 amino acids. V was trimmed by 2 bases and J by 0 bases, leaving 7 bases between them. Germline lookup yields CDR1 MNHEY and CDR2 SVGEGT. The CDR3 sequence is CASSYRQMNTEAFF. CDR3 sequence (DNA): TGTGCCAGCAGTTACCGACAAATGAACACTGAAGCTTTCTTT.

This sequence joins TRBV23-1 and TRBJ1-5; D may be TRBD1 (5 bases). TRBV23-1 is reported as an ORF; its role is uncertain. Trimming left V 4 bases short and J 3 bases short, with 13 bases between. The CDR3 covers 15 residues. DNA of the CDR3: TGCGCCAGCAGTCGGCGGCGGGGGGACAATCAGCCCCAGCATTTT. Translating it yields CASSRRRGDNQPQHF.

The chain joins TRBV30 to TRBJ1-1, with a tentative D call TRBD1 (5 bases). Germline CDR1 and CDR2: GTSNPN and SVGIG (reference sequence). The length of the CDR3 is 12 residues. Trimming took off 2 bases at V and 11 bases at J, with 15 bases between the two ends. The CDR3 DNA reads TGTGCCTGGAGTACGCCTCCGGGGGTTGCTTTCTTT. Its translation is CAWSTPPGVAFF.

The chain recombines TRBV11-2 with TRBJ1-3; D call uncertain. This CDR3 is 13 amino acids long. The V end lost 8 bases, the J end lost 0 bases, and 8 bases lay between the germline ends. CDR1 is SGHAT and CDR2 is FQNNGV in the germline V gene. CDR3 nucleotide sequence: TGTGCCAGCGGACTCCCCTCTGGAAACACCATATATTTT. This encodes CASGLPSGNTIYF.

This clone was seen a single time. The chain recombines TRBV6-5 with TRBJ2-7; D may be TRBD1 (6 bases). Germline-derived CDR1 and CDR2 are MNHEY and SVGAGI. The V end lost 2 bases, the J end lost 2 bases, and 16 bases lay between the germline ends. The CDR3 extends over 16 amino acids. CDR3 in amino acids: CASSYVVGQGPYEQYF. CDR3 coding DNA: TGTGCCAGCAGTTACGTCGTCGGGCAGGGGCCCTACGAGCAGTACTTC.

The CDR3 sequence: CAISESGGQKKLNTEAFF. In nucleotides, the CDR3 is TGTGCCATCAGTGAGTCGGGGGGACAGAAGAAGCTGAACACTGAAGCTTTCTTT. The rearrangement uses TRBV10-3 and TRBJ1-1, with 7 bases aligning to TRBD1. This CDR3 spans 18 amino acids. Per the germline V gene, CDR1 is ENHRY and CDR2 is SYGVKD. V lost 0 bases to trimming and J lost 0 bases; unmatched junction nucleotides: 10.

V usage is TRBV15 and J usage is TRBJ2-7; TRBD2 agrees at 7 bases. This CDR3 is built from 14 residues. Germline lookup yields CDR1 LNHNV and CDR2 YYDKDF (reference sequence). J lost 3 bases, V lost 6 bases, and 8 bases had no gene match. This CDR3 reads CATRGGGPYYEQYF. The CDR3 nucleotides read TGTGCCACCAGGGGGGGAGGGCCTTACTACGAGCAGTACTTC. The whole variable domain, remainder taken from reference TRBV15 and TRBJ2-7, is DAMVIQNPRYQVTQFGKPVTLSCSQTLNHNVMYWYQQKSSQAPKLLFHYYDKDFNNEADTPDNFQSRRPNTSFCFLDIRSPGLGDTAMYLCATRGGGPYYEQYFGPGTRLTVT.

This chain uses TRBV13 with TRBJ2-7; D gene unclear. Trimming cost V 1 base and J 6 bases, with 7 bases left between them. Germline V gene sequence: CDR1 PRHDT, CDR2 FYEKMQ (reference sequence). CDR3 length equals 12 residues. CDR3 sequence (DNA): TGTGCCAGCAGCTTAGTCCCAGGCGAGCAGTACTTC. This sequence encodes CASSLVPGEQYF.

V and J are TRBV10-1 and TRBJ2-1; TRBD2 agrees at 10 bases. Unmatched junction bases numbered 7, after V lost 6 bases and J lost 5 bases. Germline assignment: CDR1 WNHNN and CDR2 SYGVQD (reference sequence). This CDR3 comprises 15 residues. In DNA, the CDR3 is TGCGCCAGCAGCCACCAAGCGGGAGGGAACAATGAGCAGTTCTTC. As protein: CASSHQAGGNNEQFF.

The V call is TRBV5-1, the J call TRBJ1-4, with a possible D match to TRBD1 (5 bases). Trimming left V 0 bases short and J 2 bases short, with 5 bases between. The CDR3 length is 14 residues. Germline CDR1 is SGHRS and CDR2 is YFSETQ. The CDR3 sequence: CASSLAGTNEKLFF. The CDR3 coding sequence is TGCGCCAGCAGCTTGGCAGGGACTAATGAAAAACTGTTTTTT.

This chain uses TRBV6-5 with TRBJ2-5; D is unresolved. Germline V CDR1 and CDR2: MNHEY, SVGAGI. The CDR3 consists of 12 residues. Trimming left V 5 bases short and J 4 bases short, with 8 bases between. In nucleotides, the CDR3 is TGTGCCAGCAGTCTAACCGGAGAGACCCAGTACTTC. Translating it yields CASSLTGETQYF.

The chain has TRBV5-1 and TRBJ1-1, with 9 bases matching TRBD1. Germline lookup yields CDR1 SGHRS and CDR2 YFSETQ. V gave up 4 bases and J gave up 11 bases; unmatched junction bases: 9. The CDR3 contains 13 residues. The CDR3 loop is CASSGITGGNAFF. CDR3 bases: TGCGCCAGCAGCGGCATTACAGGGGGCAACGCTTTCTTT.

CDR3 residues: CASSEDYQPQHF. In DNA, the CDR3 is TGTGCCAGCAGTGAGGACTATCAGCCCCAGCATTTT. The V gene is TRBV12-3 or TRBV12-4, the J gene TRBJ1-5; D gene unclear. With 5 bases removed from V and 5 bases from J, the gap between germline ends came to 7 bases. CDR3 length: 12 residues.

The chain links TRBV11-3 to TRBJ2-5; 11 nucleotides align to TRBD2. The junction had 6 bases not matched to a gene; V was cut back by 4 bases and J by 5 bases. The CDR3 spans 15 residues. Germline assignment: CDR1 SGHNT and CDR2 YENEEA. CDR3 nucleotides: TGTGCCAGCAGCTCTAGCGGGAGGATCGAGGAGACCCAGTACTTC. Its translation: CASSSSGRIEETQYF.

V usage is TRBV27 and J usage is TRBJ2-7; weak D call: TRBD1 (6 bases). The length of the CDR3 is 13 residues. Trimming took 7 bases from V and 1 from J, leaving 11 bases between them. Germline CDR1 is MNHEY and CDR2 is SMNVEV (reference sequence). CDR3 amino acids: CASTGDNSYEQYF. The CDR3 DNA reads TGTGCCAGCACCGGGGACAATTCCTACGAGCAGTACTTC.

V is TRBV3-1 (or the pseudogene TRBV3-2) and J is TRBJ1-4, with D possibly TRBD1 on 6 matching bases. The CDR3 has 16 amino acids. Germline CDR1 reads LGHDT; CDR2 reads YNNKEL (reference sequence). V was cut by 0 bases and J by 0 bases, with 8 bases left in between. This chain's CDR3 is CASSQEGAATNEKLFF. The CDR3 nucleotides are TGTGCCAGCAGCCAAGAGGGGGCCGCAACTAATGAAAAACTGTTTTTT.

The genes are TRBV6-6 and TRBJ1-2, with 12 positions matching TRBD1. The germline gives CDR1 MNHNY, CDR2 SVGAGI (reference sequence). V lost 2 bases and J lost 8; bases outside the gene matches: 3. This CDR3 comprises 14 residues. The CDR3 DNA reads TGTGCCAGCAGTTACGGGACAGGGGGCGAGGGCTACACCTTC. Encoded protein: CASSYGTGGEGYTF.

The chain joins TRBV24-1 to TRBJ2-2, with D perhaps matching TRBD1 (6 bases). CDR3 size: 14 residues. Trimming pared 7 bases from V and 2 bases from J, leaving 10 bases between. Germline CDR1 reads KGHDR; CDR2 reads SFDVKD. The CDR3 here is CATRDSDNTGELFF. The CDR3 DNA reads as TGTGCCACCAGGGACAGTGATAACACCGGGGAGCTGTTTTTT.

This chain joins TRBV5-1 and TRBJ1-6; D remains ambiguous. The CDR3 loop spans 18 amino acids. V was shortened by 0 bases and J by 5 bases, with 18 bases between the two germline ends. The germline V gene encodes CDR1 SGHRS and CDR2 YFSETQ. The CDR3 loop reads CASSLAKVEWSDNSPLHF. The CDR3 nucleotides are TGCGCCAGCAGCTTGGCCAAAGTAGAGTGGTCTGATAATTCACCCCTCCACTTT.

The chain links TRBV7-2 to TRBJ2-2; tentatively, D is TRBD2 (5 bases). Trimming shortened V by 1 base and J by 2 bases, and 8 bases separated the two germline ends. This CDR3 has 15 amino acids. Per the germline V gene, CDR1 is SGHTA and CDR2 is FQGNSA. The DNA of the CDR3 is TGTGCCAGCAGCTTAGGAGGGTTAAACACCGGGGAGCTGTTTTTT. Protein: CASSLGGLNTGELFF.

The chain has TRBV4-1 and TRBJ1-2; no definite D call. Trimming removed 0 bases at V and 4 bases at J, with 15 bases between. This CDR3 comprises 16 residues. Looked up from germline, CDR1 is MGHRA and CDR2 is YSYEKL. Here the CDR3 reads CASSQDLSLSRYGYTF. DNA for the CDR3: TGCGCCAGCAGCCAAGATCTGTCCCTTAGTCGCTATGGCTACACCTTC.

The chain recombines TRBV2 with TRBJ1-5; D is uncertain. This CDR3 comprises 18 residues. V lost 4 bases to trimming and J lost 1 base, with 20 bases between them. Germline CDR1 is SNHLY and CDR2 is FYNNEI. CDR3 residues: CASSGPEDGSLSNQPQHF. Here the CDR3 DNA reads TGTGCCAGCAGTGGCCCCGAGGATGGGAGCTTGAGCAATCAGCCCCAGCATTTT.

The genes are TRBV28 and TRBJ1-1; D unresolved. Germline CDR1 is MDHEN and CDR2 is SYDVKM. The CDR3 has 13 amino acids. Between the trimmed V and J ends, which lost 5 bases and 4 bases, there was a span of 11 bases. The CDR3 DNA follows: TGTGCCAGCAGTCTGCTAACAGCCACTGAAGCTTTCTTT. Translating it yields CASSLLTATEAFF.

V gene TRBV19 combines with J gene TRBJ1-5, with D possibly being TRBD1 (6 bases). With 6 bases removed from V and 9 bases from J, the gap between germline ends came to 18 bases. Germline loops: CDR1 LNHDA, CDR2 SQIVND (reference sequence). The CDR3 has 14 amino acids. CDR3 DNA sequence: TGTGCCAGTAGCGCCAATACAGGGTCCGGGCCCCAGCATTTT. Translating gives CASSANTGSGPQHF.

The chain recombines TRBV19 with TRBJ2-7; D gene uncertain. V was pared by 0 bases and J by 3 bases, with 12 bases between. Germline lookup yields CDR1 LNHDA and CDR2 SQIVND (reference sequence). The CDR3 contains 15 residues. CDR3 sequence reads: CASSIDQQPYYEQYF. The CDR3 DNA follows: TGTGCCAGTAGTATAGATCAACAGCCTTACTACGAGCAGTACTTC.

The CDR3: CASTDGTGAYEQYF. CDR3 in DNA: TGTGCCAGTACCGACGGGACAGGAGCCTACGAGCAGTACTTC. The rearrangement uses TRBV19 and TRBJ2-7; 8 nucleotides match TRBD1. V dropped 7 bases and J dropped 2; count of bases not matched to a gene: 7. Germline lookup yields CDR1 LNHDA and CDR2 SQIVND (reference sequence). The CDR3 sequence is 14 residues long.